The 11 T cell receptor beta chains below were found in one sample sequenced in a study of T cell changes during pregnancy in multiple sclerosis (dated by TCRdb to between 2018 and 2020). The library relied on the immunoSEQ multiplex PCR assay. TCRdb took this table from immuneACCESS and kept in-frame rearrangements with V and J called. Such tables lack part of the clones; where checked against another copy, unresolved V genes explain under half of the gap, and the rest is unexplained. Within this sample are fewer than 90,000 clones, with roughly 89% of them counted one time only. The top ten hold 0.65% to 0.9% of the sample. The material was peripheral blood, obtained in the second trimester of pregnancy. Every receptor here comes from a female donor with multiple sclerosis, enrolled in a pregnancy study.

This sequence joins TRBV6-6 and TRBJ1-2; D is possibly TRBD1 (5 bases). V was trimmed by 5 bases and J by 1 base, leaving 11 bases between them. The germline CDR1 and CDR2 sequences are MNHNY and SVGAGI (reference sequence). This CDR3 spans 14 amino acids. This CDR3 reads CASSTTQGNYGYTF. DNA of the CDR3: TGTGCCAGCAGTACCACCCAGGGTAACTATGGCTACACCTTC.

CDR3 protein: CASSSNRQGGGGYTF. Here the CDR3 DNA reads TGTGCCAGCAGTTCGAATCGCCAGGGGGGTGGTGGCTACACCTTC. The V and J genes are TRBV6-8 and TRBJ1-2; 7 bases fit TRBD1. Germline V gene data show CDR1 as MNHGY and CDR2 as SAAAGT. Trimming cost V 4 bases and J 7 bases; bases outside gene matches: 12. The CDR3 contains 15 residues.

This rearrangement joins TRBV7-3 to TRBJ2-6; TRBD2 agrees at 14 bases. CDR1 is SGHTA and CDR2 is FQGTGA in the germline V gene. After removal of 5 bases from V and 3 bases from J, the junction contained 6 bases not matched to a gene. The CDR3 totals 18 residues. The CDR3 nucleotides read TGTGCCAGCAGCCCGAGACTAGCGGGGGGGCTTGGGGCCAACGTCCTGACTTTC. This codes for CASSPRLAGGLGANVLTF.

This clone was picked up one time. The chain couples TRBV12-5 to TRBJ2-7; D perhaps matches TRBD2 (5 bases). This CDR3 region has 15 residues. Trimming took off 0 bases at V and 7 bases at J, with 16 bases between the two ends. CDR1 is LGHNT and CDR2 is FRNRAP in the germline V gene. The DNA for the CDR3 is TGTGCTAGTGGTTTGGTTCGCCGGTTCGCGGGTGAGCAGTACTTC. The encoded protein is CASGLVRRFAGEQYF.

The V call is TRBV19, the J call TRBJ1-4; D unclear. The V end lost 7 bases, the J end lost 0 bases, and 9 bases lay between the germline ends. Germline-derived CDR1 and CDR2 are LNHDA and SQIVND (reference sequence). The CDR3 has 14 amino acids. The CDR3 here is CASMLAATNEKLFF. DNA for the CDR3: TGTGCCAGTATGTTGGCAGCAACTAATGAAAAACTGTTTTTT.

The rearrangement joins TRBV19 to TRBJ1-2; 11 bases are shared with TRBD1. V shed 5 bases and J 8 bases; nucleotides not matched to a gene: 7. The germline CDR1 and CDR2 sequences are LNHDA and SQIVND (reference sequence). The CDR3 extends over 14 amino acids. CDR3 DNA: TGTGCCAGTAGTGTCGGACAGGGGGCGATGGGCTACACCTTC. Protein: CASSVGQGAMGYTF.

This clone was recorded only once. The chain links TRBV19 to TRBJ1-4; weak D call: TRBD1 (5 bases). This CDR3 comprises 16 residues. Looked up from germline, CDR1 is LNHDA and CDR2 is SQIVND (reference sequence). V lost 3 bases, J lost 0 bases, and 11 bases lay in between. The CDR3 is CASSIGGMATNEKLFF. The CDR3 DNA reads TGTGCCAGTAGTATCGGGGGGATGGCAACTAATGAAAAACTGTTTTTT.

J is TRBJ1-2 and V is TRBV7-9, with D maybe TRBD1 (6 bases). Trimming left V 5 bases short and J 7 bases short, with 26 bases between. The length of the CDR3 is 17 residues. CDR1 SEHNR and CDR2 FQNEAQ come from the germline V gene (reference sequence). The CDR3 region has the DNA TGTGCCAGCAGCCCCTCGACCTACGGGGGGCGAGTGAGTGGCTACACCTTC. Residues: CASSPSTYGGRVSGYTF.

In the case of this clone: A junction boundary mismatches the germline segment, possibly from a read error. The chain links TRBV4-3 to TRBJ2-7, with 9 positions matching TRBD1. CDR1 is LGHNA and CDR2 is YSLEER in the germline V gene. There are 16 residues in the CDR3. DNA of the CDR3: TGCGCCAGCGGCCAAAATCATCCGGGACAGGGCTACGAGCAGTACTTC. Translating gives CASGQNHPGQGYEQYF.

This clone was observed once. V gene TRBV27 combines with J gene TRBJ2-7, with D possibly being TRBD1 (6 bases). This CDR3 is 15 amino acids long. Germline loops: CDR1 MNHEY, CDR2 SMNVEV (reference sequence). Trimming left V 4 bases short and J 4 bases short, with 17 bases between. The CDR3 here is CASSSQQGIVYEQYF. In DNA, the CDR3 is TGTGCCAGCAGTTCCCAACAGGGTATAGTATACGAGCAGTACTTC.

The CDR3 DNA reads as TGTGCCAGCAGCGTAGGGGCAGAGACATACGAGCAGTACTTC. Translating gives CASSVGAETYEQYF. The chain is built from TRBV9 and TRBJ2-7; D uncertain. V was pared by 0 bases and J by 4 bases, with 11 bases between. Germline V gene data show CDR1 as SGDLS and CDR2 as YYNGEE. The CDR3 extends over 14 amino acids.